This is a list of T cell receptor beta chains from one sample in a study of blood T cell repertoires in COVID-19. Profiled with immunoSEQ multiplex PCR; TCRdb holds only in-frame clones, not every one. The table shows some 200,000 clones, with more than 75% occurring only once. The sample taken for sequencing was peripheral blood. The receptors were sampled from a man aged 35-49 years with active or convalescent COVID-19. The conserved cysteine and the conserved F or W are not part of the CDR3 here.

cdr3_aa cdr3_length j_call v_call
ASIGTLNTEAF 11 TRBJ1-1 TRBV28
ASSGGLNPPNYGYT 14 TRBJ1-2 TRBV7-2
AWRGAAAYEQY 11 TRBJ2-7 TRBV30
SVAQGTNSPLH 11 TRBJ1-6 TRBV29-1
ASSYVRASGTDTQY 14 TRBJ2-3 TRBV6-2/TRBV6-3
ASSYGGGGANVLT 13 TRBJ2-6 TRBV6-5
ASMGRAGNTIY 11 TRBJ1-3 TRBV12-3/TRBV12-4
ASSQDMGQGGYEQY 14 TRBJ2-7 TRBV4-3
ASSFAALAGDYNEQF 15 TRBJ2-1 TRBV12-1
ASSLAPLETQY 11 TRBJ2-5 TRBV7-2
AISEDRDTYGYT 12 TRBJ1-2 TRBV10-3
ASSPSGQGTNQPQH 14 TRBJ1-5 TRBV18
ASRTGGAYEAF 11 TRBJ1-1 TRBV7-9
ASSPVEGTEAF 11 TRBJ1-1 TRBV28
ASSPLWRQGPAEQF 14 TRBJ2-1 TRBV11-2
ASSEDRGPQY 10 TRBJ2-5 TRBV6-1
ASSASDSWEGYGYT 14 TRBJ1-2 TRBV10-2
ASSQGELVLHGYT 13 TRBJ1-2 TRBV4-1
ASSPGQMNTEAF 12 TRBJ1-1 TRBV3-1/TRBV3-2
ASKEDTDQPQH 11 TRBJ1-5 TRBV28
ASMPPGAPTDTQY 13 TRBJ2-3 TRBV19
ASTPLNKRRGNYGYT 15 TRBJ1-2 TRBV11-2
ASSEGDYGYT 10 TRBJ1-2 TRBV28
ASSLGPGGPASTDTQY 16 TRBJ2-3 TRBV5-1
ASSLAANQPQH 11 TRBJ1-5 TRBV7-2
ASSESGTGGSGELF 14 TRBJ2-2 TRBV10-1